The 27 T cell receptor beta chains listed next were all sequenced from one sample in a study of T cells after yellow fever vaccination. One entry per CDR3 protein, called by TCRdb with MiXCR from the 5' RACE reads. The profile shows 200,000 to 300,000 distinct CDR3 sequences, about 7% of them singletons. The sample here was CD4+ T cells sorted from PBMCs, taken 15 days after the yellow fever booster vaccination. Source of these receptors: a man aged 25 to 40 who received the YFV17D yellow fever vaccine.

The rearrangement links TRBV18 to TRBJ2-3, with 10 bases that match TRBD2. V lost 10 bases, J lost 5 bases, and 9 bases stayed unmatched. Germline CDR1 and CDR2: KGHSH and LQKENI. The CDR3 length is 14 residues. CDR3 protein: CATSRASGRDTQYF. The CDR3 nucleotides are TGTGCCACTTCCCGGGCTAGCGGGAGAGATACGCAGTATTTT.

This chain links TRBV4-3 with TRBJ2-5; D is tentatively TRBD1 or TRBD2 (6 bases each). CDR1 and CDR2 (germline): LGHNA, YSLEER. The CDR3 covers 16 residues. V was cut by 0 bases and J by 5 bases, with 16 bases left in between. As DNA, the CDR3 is TGCGCCAGCAGCCAAGATTTTCGACGGGGGCTTGAGACCCAGTACTTC. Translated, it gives CASSQDFRRGLETQYF.

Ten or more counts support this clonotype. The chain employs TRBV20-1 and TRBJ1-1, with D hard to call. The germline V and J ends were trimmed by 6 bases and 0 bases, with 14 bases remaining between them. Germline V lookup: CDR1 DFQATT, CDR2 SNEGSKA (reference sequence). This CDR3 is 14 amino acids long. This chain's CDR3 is CSALVARMNTEAFF. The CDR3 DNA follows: TGCAGTGCCCTGGTAGCCAGGATGAACACTGAAGCTTTCTTT.

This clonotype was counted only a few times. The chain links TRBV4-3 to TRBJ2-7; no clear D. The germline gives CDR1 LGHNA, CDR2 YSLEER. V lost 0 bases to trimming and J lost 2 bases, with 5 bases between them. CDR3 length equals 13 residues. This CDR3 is CASSQDRPYEQYF. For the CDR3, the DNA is TGCGCCAGCAGCCAAGATCGCCCCTACGAGCAGTACTTC.

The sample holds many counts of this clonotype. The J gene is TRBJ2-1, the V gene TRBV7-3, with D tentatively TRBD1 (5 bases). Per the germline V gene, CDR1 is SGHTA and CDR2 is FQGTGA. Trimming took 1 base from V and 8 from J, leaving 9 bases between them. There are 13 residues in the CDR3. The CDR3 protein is CASSLMGPDEQFF. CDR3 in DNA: TGTGCCAGCAGCTTAATGGGGCCGGATGAGCAGTTCTTC.

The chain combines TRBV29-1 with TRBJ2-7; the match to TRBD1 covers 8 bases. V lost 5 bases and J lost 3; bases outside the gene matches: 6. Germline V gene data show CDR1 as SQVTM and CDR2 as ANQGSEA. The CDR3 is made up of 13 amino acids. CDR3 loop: CSVQPGQVYEQYF. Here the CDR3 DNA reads TGCAGCGTTCAACCGGGACAGGTCTACGAGCAGTACTTC.

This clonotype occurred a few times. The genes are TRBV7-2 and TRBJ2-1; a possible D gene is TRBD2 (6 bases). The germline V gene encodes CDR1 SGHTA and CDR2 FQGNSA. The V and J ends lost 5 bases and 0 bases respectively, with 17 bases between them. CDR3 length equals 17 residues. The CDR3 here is CASSQMGGVSSYNEQFF. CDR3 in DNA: TGTGCCAGCAGCCAGATGGGCGGGGTAAGCTCCTACAATGAGCAGTTCTTC.

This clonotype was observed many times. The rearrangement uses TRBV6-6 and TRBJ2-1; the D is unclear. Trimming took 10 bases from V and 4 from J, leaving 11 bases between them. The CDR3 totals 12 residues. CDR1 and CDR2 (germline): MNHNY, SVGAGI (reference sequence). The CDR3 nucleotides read TGTGCCATCAAGGGCTCTTACAATGAGCAGTTCTTC. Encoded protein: CAIKGSYNEQFF.

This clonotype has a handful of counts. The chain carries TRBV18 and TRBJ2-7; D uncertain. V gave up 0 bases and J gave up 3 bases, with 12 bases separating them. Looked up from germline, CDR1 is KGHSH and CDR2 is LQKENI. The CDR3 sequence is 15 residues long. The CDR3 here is CASSPPDRANYEQYF. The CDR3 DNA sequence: TGTGCCAGCTCACCACCGGACCGGGCTAACTACGAGCAGTACTTC.

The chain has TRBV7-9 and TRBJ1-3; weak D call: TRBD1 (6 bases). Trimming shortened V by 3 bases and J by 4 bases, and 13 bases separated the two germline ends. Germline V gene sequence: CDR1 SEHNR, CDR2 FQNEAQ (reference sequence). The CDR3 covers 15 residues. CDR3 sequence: CASSFPGARGNTIYF. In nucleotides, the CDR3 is TGTGCCAGCAGCTTTCCGGGGGCCAGGGGAAACACCATATATTTT.

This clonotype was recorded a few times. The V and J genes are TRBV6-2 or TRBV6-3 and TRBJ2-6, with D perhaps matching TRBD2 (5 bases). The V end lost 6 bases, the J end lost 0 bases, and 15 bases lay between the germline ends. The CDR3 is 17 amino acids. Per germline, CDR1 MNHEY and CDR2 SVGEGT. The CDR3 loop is CASRNPMGSSGANVLTF. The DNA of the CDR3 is TGTGCCAGCAGAAACCCAATGGGGAGCTCTGGGGCCAACGTCCTGACTTTC.

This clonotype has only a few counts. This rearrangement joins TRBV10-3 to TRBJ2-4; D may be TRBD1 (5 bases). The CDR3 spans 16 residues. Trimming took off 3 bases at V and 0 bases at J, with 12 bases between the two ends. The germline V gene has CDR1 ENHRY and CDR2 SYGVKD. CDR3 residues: CAISEAGILAKNIQYF. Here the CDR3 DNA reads TGTGCCATCAGTGAAGCAGGGATTCTAGCCAAAAACATTCAGTACTTC.

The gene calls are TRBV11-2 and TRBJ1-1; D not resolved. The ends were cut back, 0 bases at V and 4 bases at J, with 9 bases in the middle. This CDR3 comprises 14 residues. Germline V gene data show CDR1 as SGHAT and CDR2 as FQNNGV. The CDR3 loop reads CASSLDRSSTEAFF. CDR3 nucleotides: TGTGCCAGCAGCTTAGATCGGAGCAGCACTGAAGCTTTCTTT.

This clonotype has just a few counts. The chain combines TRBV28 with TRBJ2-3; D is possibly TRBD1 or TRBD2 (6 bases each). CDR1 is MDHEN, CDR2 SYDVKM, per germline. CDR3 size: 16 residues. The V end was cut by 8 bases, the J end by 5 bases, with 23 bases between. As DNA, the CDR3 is TGTGCCAGCCCCGGCCCGGGGGCCACTCTTGGAGATACGCAGTATTTT. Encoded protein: CASPGPGATLGDTQYF.

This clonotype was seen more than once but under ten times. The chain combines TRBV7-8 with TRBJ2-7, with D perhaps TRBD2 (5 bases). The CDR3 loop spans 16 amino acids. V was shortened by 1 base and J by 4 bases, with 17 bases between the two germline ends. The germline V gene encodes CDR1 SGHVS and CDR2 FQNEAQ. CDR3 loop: CASSLGGSGRLYEQYF. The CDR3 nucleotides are TGTGCCAGCAGCTTAGGCGGAAGCGGACGACTGTACGAGCAGTACTTC.

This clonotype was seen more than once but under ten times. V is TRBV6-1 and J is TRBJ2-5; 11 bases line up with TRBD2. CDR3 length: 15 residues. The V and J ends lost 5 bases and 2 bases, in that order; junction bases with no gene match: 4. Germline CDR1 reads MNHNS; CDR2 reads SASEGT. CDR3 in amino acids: CASSPGLAVQETQYF. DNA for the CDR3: TGTGCCAGCAGTCCGGGACTAGCGGTTCAAGAGACCCAGTACTTC.

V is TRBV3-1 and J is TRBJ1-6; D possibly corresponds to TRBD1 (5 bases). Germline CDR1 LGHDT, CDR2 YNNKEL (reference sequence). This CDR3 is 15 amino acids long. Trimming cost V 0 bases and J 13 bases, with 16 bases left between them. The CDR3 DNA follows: TGTGCCAGCAGCCAAGATCTGAGGAGGGGATCCCCCCTCCACTTT. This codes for CASSQDLRRGSPLHF.

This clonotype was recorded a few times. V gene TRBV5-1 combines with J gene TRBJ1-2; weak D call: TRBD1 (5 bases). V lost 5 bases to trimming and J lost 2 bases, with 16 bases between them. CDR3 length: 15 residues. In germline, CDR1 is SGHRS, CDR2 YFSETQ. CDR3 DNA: TGCGCCAGCAGATTTGGATTCTCAGGGAACTATGGCTACACCTTC. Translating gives CASRFGFSGNYGYTF.

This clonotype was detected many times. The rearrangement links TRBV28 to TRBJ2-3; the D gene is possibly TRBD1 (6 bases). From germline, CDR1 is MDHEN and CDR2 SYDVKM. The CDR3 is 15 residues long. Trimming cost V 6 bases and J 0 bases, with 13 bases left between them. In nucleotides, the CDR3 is TGTGCCAGCAGCCCCGGACAGAGTAGCACAGATACGCAGTATTTT. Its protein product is CASSPGQSSTDTQYF.

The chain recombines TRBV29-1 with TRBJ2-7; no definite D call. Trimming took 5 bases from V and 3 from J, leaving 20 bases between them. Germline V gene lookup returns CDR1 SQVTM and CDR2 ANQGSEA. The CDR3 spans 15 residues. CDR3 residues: CSVIPSRSPNYEQYF. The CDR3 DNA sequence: TGCAGCGTTATCCCGAGTAGAAGTCCGAACTACGAGCAGTACTTC.

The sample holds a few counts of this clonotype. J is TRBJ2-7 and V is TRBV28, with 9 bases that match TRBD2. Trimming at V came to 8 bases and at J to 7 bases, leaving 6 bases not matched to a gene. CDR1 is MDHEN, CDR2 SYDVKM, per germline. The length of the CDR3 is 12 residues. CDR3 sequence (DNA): TGTGCCAGCTTAAGCGGGAGGCGGGAGCAGTACTTC. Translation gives CASLSGRREQYF.

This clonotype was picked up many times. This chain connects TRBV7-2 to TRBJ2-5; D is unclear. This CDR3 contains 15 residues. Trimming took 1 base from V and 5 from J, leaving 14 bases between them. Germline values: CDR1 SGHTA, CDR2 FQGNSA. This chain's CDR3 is CASSLVAVAGETQYF. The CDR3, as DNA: TGTGCCAGCAGCTTAGTAGCCGTAGCTGGCGAGACCCAGTACTTC.

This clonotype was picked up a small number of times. The CDR3 loop is CATSRVSDTQYF. The DNA of the CDR3 is TGTGCCACCAGCAGAGTTAGCGATACGCAGTATTTT. The genes are TRBV15 and TRBJ2-3; D is ambiguous. The CDR3 spans 12 residues. Germline CDR1 and CDR2: LNHNV and YYDKDF (reference sequence). Trimming took off 1 base at V and 6 bases at J, with 5 bases between the two ends.

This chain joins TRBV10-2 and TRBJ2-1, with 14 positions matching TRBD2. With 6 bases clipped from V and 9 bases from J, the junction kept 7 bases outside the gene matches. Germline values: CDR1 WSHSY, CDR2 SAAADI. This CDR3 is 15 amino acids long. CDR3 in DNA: TGCGCCAGCAGCTCGACTAGCGGGAGGGCAACTGAGCAGTTCTTC. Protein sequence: CASSSTSGRATEQFF.

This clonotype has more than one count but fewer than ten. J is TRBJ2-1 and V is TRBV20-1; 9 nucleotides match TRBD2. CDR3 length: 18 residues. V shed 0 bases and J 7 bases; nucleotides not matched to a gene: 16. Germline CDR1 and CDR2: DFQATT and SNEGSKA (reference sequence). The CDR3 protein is CSAREEGTREGPGNEQFF. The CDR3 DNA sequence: TGCAGTGCTAGAGAGGAGGGTACGCGGGAGGGCCCCGGGAATGAGCAGTTCTTC.

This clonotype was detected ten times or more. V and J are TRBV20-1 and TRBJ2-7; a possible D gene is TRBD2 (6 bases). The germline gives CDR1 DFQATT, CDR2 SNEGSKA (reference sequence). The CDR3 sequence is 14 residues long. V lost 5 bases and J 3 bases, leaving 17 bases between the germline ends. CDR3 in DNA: TGCAGTGCTCCCCCCTTAGCGGCTGGCTACGAGCAGTACTTC. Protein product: CSAPPLAAGYEQYF.

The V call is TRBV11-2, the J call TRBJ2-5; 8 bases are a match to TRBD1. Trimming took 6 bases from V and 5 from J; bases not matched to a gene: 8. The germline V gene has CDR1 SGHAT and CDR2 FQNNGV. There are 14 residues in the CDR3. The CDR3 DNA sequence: TGTGCCAGCAGGCTTCAGGGGGCGGGCGAGACCCAGTACTTC. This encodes CASRLQGAGETQYF.